This T cell receptor (beta chain) came from a study of PD-1 blockade in classical Hodgkin lymphoma. The study, taken as a whole, reports: The diversity seen at baseline in complete responders resembled that of newly diagnosed patients. CD4+ TCR diversity climbed significantly by C4D1, unlike CD8+ TCR diversity.

As regards this clone: The target antigen is unknown. The junction and the germline gene differ at one end; a read error may be behind it.

The CDR3 totals 18 residues. Per the germline V gene, CDR1 is ENHRY and CDR2 is SYGVKD. This table comes from immunoSEQ multiplex PCR, and its TCRdb copy is limited to in-frame clones, with some not included. The table shows 30,000 to 35,000 clones, with about 86% occurring only once. As to time point: cycle 4 day 1 (C4D1), after 6 weeks of nivolumab. With no exception, relapse followed autologous stem cell transplantation in all patients, and brentuximab vedotin exposure varied. Magnetic negative selection purified CD4+ T cells from thawed PBMCs. The TCR sequence derives from a human donor with classical Hodgkin lymphoma. The chain employs TRBV10-3 and TRBJ1-5; D remains ambiguous. Sequenced here: CD4+ T cells from blood, sampled before the fourth cycle of nivolumab. CDR3 coding DNA: TGTGCCATCAGTGAATTGGGCTTAGACGTCCCTAGCCATCAGCCCCAGCATTTT. Translating it yields CAISELGLDVPSHQPQHF.